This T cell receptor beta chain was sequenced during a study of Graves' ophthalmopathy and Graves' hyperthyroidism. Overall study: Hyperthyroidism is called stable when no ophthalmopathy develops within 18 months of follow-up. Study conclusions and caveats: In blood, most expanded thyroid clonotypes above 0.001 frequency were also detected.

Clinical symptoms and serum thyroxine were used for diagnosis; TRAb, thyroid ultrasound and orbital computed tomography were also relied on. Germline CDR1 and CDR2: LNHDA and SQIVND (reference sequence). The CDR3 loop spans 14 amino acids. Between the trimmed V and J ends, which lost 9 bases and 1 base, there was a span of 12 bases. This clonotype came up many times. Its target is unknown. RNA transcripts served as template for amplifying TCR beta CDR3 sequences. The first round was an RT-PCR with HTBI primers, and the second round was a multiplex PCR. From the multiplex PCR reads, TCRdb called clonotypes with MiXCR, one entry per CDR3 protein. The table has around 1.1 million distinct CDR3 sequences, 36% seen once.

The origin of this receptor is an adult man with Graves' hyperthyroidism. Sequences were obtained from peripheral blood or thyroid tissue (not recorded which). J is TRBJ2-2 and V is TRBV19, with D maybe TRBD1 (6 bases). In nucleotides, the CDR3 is TGTGCCAGCAGCACGACAGGGAACACCGGGGAGCTGTTTTTT. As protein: CASSTTGNTGELFF.